This TCR beta chain was identified in a study of siplizumab effects on memory and regulatory T cells. The CDR3 has 13 amino acids. CDR1 and CDR2 from the germline V gene are SGHVS and FQNEAQ. Deletions cut 4 bases from V and 8 bases from J, with 11 bases between. Clones were read by immunoSEQ multiplex PCR, and TCRdb kept only the in-frame ones, dropping some. The data hold around 95,000 clones, with less than 95% observed a single time. The chain combines TRBV7-8 with TRBJ2-2, with D maybe TRBD1 (6 bases). The TCR comes from a human donor in good health. Sequencing input: non-Treg CD4+ T cells sorted from blood. The CDR3, as DNA: TGTGCCAGCAGCTCCACAGGGAGTGGGGAGCTGTTTTTT. This translates into CASSSTGSGELFF. The entire variable domain, with the rest obtained from reference TRBV7-8 and TRBJ2-2, is as follows: GAGVSQSPRYKVAKRGQDVALRCDPISGHVSLFWYQQALGQGPEFLTYFQNEAQLDKSGLPSDRFFAERPEGSVSTLKIQRTQQEDSAVYLCASSSTGSGELFFGEGSRLTVL.